This paragraph covers one T cell receptor (beta chain) sequence. No antigen is known for it. Trimming stripped 4 bases from V and 6 bases from J, with 10 bases between. This CDR3 region has 12 residues. These data come from a study of T cell responses to AZD1222 COVID-19 vaccine. Broader study findings: The number of AZD1222 recipients seropositive at baseline was only 5 to 7.

Sequencing was performed with immunoSEQ multiplex PCR; in TCRdb, only in-frame clones are kept and a portion is missing. The data show 150,000 to 200,000 clones, with around 93% seen just once and about 1.4% held by the top ten. The sequencing used peripheral blood, collected on day 0 of AZD1222 vaccination. The receptor was derived from an adult in good health. The chain joins TRBV12-3 or TRBV12-4 to TRBJ2-7, with a weak D call TRBD1 (6 bases). Here the CDR3 DNA reads TGTGCCAGCAGTTCCTACAGGGCCGAGCAGTACTTC. The encoded protein is CASSSYRAEQYF.